This TCR beta chain was identified in a study of metastatic and nonmetastatic thyroid tumors. From the PCR reads, TCRdb re-called clones with MiXCR. The repertoire holds under 45,000 clones, 18% seen once, with approximately 15% in the top ten. This clone was seen many times. The germline gene is not matched at one end of the junction; a read error may be the cause. This sample includes further DNA sequences coding for the same CDR3. The V gene's germline CDR1 is SGHRS and CDR2 YFSETQ. This CDR3 is built from 11 residues. Patients were all untreated before their thyroid surgery. The sample consisted of tumor tissue. This chain links TRBV5-1 with TRBJ2-1; D is possibly TRBD1 (5 bases). The TCR comes from a female donor with papillary thyroid cancer or a benign thyroid nodule (not recorded which). Some clones in this sample may be carry-over from other donors' samples. CDR3 in amino acids: CASSLDTTTEF. In DNA, the CDR3 is TGCGCCAGCAGCCTGGACACAACCACCGAGTTC.